A single sample is the source of the 7 T cell receptor beta chains below, sequenced in a study of cytomegalovirus exposure and HLA in healthy donors. 13 Jbeta primers and 60 Vbeta primers were used for the PCR. Here immunoSEQ multiplex PCR was the method, and the copy in TCRdb shows in-frame clones only, minus some. The data show under 200,000 clones, with 65% to 70% seen just once and 4% to 5.5% held by the top ten. Sequences were obtained from PBMCs. These receptors were obtained from a woman under 30 in good health and CMV-seropositive.

This sequence joins TRBV29-1 and TRBJ2-7; D might be TRBD2 (6 bases). Germline assignment: CDR1 SQVTM and CDR2 ANQGSEA. Trimming left V 5 bases short and J 3 bases short, with 14 bases between. The CDR3 is made up of 13 amino acids. As DNA, the CDR3 is TGCAGCGTTCTAAACGGGGGTGGCTACGAGCAGTACTTC. It translates to CSVLNGGGYEQYF.

This clone was found once. An end of the junction differs from the germline gene, which may be a read error. The J gene is TRBJ2-7, the V gene TRBV4-1; the D gene is possibly TRBD2 (6 bases). CDR3 length: 14 residues. The germline CDR1 and CDR2 sequences are MGHRA and YSYEKL. CDR3 nucleotide sequence: TGCGCCAGCAGCCAAGAAGGGACTTTCTACGAGCAGCACTTC. As protein: CASSQEGTFYEQHF.

The V gene is TRBV29-1, the J gene TRBJ1-1; tentative D call: TRBD1 (6 bases). Between the trimmed V and J ends, which lost 6 bases and 7 bases, there was a span of 12 bases. Germline V gene lookup returns CDR1 SQVTM and CDR2 ANQGSEA. The CDR3 loop spans 11 amino acids. CDR3 in DNA: TGCAGCGTGGCTACAGGGTTTGAAGCTTTCTTT. Protein product: CSVATGFEAFF.

The CDR3 region is CASSVGGGRADTQYF. DNA of the CDR3: TGTGCCAGCAGCGTAGGAGGGGGTCGAGCAGATACGCAGTATTTT. The chain combines TRBV9 with TRBJ2-3; possibly TRBD1 for D (6 bases). CDR3 length equals 15 residues. Germline loops: CDR1 SGDLS, CDR2 YYNGEE. Trimming removed 0 bases from V and 4 bases from J, with 12 bases in between.

The rearrangement uses TRBV27 and TRBJ2-7; TRBD1 matches at 7 bases. After removal of 2 bases from V and 3 bases from J, the junction contained 1 base not matched to a gene. Germline V gives CDR1 MNHEY, CDR2 SMNVEV (reference sequence). CDR3 length: 13 residues. The CDR3 nucleotides are TGTGCCAGCAGTTTAGGGACAGACTACGAGCAGTACTTC. Its protein product is CASSLGTDYEQYF.

There are a few counts of this clone. Written as DNA, the CDR3 is TGTGCCAGCAGTCCCGGACAGGGAAGCACCTACGAGCAGTACTTC. Protein: CASSPGQGSTYEQYF. This chain links TRBV6-5 with TRBJ2-7; TRBD1 matches at 8 bases. The CDR3 runs to 15 residues. The J segment lost 2 bases and the V segment lost 5 bases, leaving 8 bases of the junction unmatched. From germline, CDR1 is MNHEY and CDR2 SVGAGI.

The J gene is TRBJ1-2, the V gene TRBV5-4, with 9 positions matching TRBD1. Trimming at V came to 3 bases and at J to 4 bases, leaving 7 bases not matched to a gene. Germline-derived CDR1 and CDR2 are SGHNT and YYREEE (reference sequence). This CDR3 is 15 amino acids long. This CDR3 is CASSSTGGTAYGYTF. CDR3 DNA sequence: TGTGCCAGCAGCTCGACAGGGGGAACGGCCTATGGCTACACCTTC.